The clone carrying this TCR beta chain was seen a handful of times. The antigen remains undetermined. This sample is drawn from a study of T cell repertoires in cytomegalovirus infection. Whole-study results and caveats: Clonotype analysis showed dominance of the ex vivo response by HLA-C-restricted CMV-specific TCR beta clonotypes. The study identified carriers of CMV plus the relevant HLA from cumulative public TCR beta family frequency.

TCRdb redid the calling of the reads with MiXCR, one entry per CDR3 protein. Among 350,000 to 400,000 distinct CDR3 sequences, about 35% were seen once, and the ten largest hold 13%. The CDR3 has 13 amino acids. Germline V lookup: CDR1 WSHSY, CDR2 SAAADI. V dropped 8 bases and J dropped 8 bases, with 18 bases sitting between them. J is TRBJ1-1 and V is TRBV10-2; no clear D gene. The sequence came from a human donor in good health (CMV status not recorded). Some clones in this sample may be carry-over from other donors' samples. Material: cultured PBMCs, obtained from culture after CMV antigen stimulation. The CDR3 protein is CASGENRLREAFF. DNA of the CDR3: TGCGCCAGCGGGGAAAACAGATTGAGGGAAGCTTTCTTT.